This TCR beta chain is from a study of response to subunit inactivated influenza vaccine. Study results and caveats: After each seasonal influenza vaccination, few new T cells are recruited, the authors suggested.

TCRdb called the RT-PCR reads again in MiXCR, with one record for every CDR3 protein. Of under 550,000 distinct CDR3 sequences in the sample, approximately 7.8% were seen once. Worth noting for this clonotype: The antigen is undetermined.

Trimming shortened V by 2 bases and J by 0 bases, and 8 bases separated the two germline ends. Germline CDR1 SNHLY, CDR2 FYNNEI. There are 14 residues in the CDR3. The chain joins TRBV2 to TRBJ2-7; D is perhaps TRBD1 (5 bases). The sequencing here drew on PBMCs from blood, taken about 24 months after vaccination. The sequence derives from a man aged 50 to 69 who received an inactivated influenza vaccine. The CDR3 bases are TGTGCCAGCAGTGAAAAGGGGCCCTCCTACGAGCAGTACTTC. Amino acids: CASSEKGPSYEQYF.